A selection of T cell receptor beta chains follows, all from one sample in a study of early T cells in non-severe SARS-CoV-2 infection. Each CDR3 protein gets one entry after TCRdb re-called the 5' RACE reads with MiXCR. The sample lists tens of thousands of distinct CDR3 sequences; around 12% were seen once. Sequencing input: whole blood. The source is an adult who was a healthcare worker with PCR-confirmed SARS-CoV-2 infection or an uninfected control (not recorded which). Each CDR3 is given with its conserved first and last residue.

V,length,J,CDR3
TRBV3-1,18,TRBJ1-2,CASSQDLIGWQGDYGYTF
TRBV12-3/TRBV12-4,13,TRBJ2-7,CASSFGTGREQYF
TRBV29-1,15,TRBJ2-7,CSVEVGSGSIYEQYF
TRBV5-4,14,TRBJ1-1,CASSLGQRNTEAFF
TRBV25-1,13,TRBJ1-1,CASSESSYTEAFF
TRBV2,15,TRBJ2-1,CASSEKTSGYNEQFF
TRBV27,15,TRBJ2-7,CASSYSGGVSYEQYF
TRBV25-1,12,TRBJ1-2,CASKGQAPGYTF
TRBV28,15,TRBJ2-7,CASSTGLAGAYEQYF
TRBV29-1,13,TRBJ2-3,CSVEGQGTDTQYF